This note documents a single T cell receptor (beta chain) sequence. CDR1 SGHDN and CDR2 FVKESK come from the germline V gene. The CDR3 spans 15 residues. J was trimmed by 9 bases and V by 0 bases; bases with no gene match: 11. This record belongs to a study of OX40 agonist ivuxolimab in advanced cancers. Assay: immunoSEQ multiplex PCR; the TCRdb copy retains only in-frame clones and omits some. The data show 66,000 or so clones, around 87% seen once. Source: CD4+ or CD8+ T cells sorted from blood, taken in a trial of the OX40 agonist ivuxolimab. The origin of this receptor is an adult with an advanced solid tumor such as melanoma, head and neck, liver or kidney cancer. The chain uses TRBV14 and TRBJ2-7, with TRBD2 matching 7 bases. In nucleotides, the CDR3 is TGTGCCAGCAGCCAAGACGCAGCGGGAAAGATCGGGCAGTACTTC. Residues: CASSQDAAGKIGQYF.